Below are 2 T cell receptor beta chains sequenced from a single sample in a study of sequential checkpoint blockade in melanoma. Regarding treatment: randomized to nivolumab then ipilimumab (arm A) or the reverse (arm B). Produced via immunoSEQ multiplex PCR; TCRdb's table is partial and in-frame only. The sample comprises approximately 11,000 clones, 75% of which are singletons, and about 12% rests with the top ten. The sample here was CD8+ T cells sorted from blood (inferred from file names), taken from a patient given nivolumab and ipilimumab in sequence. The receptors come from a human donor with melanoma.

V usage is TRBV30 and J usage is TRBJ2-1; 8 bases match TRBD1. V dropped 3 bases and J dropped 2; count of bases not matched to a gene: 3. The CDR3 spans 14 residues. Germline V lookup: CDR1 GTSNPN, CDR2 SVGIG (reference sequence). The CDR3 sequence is CAWRGQVTYNEQFF. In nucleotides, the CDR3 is TGTGCCTGGAGGGGACAGGTTACCTACAATGAGCAGTTCTTC.

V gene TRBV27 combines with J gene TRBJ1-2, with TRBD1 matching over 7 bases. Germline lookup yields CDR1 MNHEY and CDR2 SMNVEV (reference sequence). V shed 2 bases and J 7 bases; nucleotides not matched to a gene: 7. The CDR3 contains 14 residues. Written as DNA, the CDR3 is TGTGCCAGCAGTTTAAACAGGGGAGCAGGTGGCTACACCTTC. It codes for CASSLNRGAGGYTF.